The source of this T cell receptor beta chain is a study of molecular identifiers for immune sequencing clone quantification. Making the bulk TCR libraries relied on previously described methods and listed TCR primers. TCRdb re-called the PCR reads through MiXCR, storing one row per CDR3 protein. The sample includes just under 650,000 distinct CDR3 sequences, about 20% of them seen just once. This clonotype has a count of ten or more. Germline V gene sequence: CDR1 SGHTA, CDR2 FQGTGA. This CDR3 comprises 13 residues. Trimming stripped 1 base from V and 4 bases from J, with 7 bases between. The sequenced material came from naive CD8+ T cells from blood, with Jurkat cell RNA spiked in. The subset denotes: FACS-sorted CD8+CD4-CCR7+CD45RA+ naive T cells. The source is a human donor in good health. Some libraries in this study had Jurkat cell RNA spiked in. The chain uses TRBV7-3 and TRBJ2-5, with D tentatively TRBD1 (6 bases). CDR3 loop: CASSLMGAETQYF. CDR3 DNA: TGTGCCAGCAGCTTAATGGGGGCAGAGACCCAGTACTTC.